These 22 T cell receptor beta chains share one sample of origin, sequenced in a study of identical twins. TCRdb reanalysed the 5' RACE reads using MiXCR and keeps one entry per CDR3 protein. The table has roughly 1,500,000 distinct CDR3 sequences, about 30% seen once. The sequenced sample consisted of cord blood. Receptors originate from a newborn girl in good health.

This chain uses TRBV28 with TRBJ2-4; weak D call: TRBD2 (6 bases). The CDR3 spans 16 residues. Germline V CDR1 and CDR2: MDHEN, SYDVKM. V shed 3 bases and J shed 3 bases, with 15 bases lying between them. The CDR3 reads CASSFGGALGKNIQYF. In DNA, the CDR3 is TGTGCCAGCAGTTTTGGAGGGGCCCTAGGCAAAAACATTCAGTACTTC.

This chain links TRBV7-2 with TRBJ1-4; D is ambiguous. V shed 4 bases and J shed 5 bases, with 14 bases lying between them. The CDR3 spans 15 residues. The germline gives CDR1 SGHTA, CDR2 FQGNSA. In nucleotides, the CDR3 is TGTGCCAGCAGCTCCCCGGAACCGATCAATGAAAAACTGTTTTTT. Translation: CASSSPEPINEKLFF.

The chain recombines TRBV20-1 with TRBJ1-4, with D maybe TRBD1 (5 bases). CDR3 size: 14 residues. V lost 5 bases and J lost 5, with 15 bases in between. Germline V gene sequence: CDR1 DFQATT, CDR2 SNEGSKA (reference sequence). Here the CDR3 DNA reads TGCAGTGCTCAAAGGGGACGCGGAAATGAAAAACTGTTTTTT. Its translation is CSAQRGRGNEKLFF.

This chain joins TRBV4-2 and TRBJ2-1; 9 positions agree with TRBD2. The junction had 8 bases not matched to a gene; V was cut back by 0 bases and J by 8 bases. Germline CDR1 reads LGHNA; CDR2 reads YNFKEQ. The CDR3 loop spans 16 amino acids. In nucleotides, the CDR3 is TGTGCCAGCAGCCAAGATTTAGCGGGGGCTGGGTATGAGCAGTTCTTC. Translation gives CASSQDLAGAGYEQFF.

This chain connects TRBV4-1 to TRBJ2-4, with 11 positions matching TRBD2. J was trimmed by 13 bases and V by 6 bases; bases with no gene match: 11. The CDR3 is made up of 14 amino acids. Germline CDR1 reads MGHRA; CDR2 reads YSYEKL. The CDR3 DNA reads as TGCGCCAGCAGTGTACTAGCGGGAGTAAGGGAGCAGTACTTC. Protein product: CASSVLAGVREQYF.

In regard to this clonotype: This clone may be a read error of a much larger clone one base away. V gene TRBV4-2 combines with J gene TRBJ1-2; D remains ambiguous. This CDR3 region has 15 residues. From germline, CDR1 is LGHNA and CDR2 YNFKEQ. CDR3 sequence: CPSRFNGAGNYGYTF. Here the CDR3 DNA reads TGTCCCAGCAGGTTCAATGGCGCGGGAAACTATGGCTACACCTTC.

Many counts were recorded for this clonotype. This rearrangement joins TRBV5-1 to TRBJ2-5; 9 bases line up with TRBD2. With V trimmed by 3 bases and J by 2 bases, 5 bases remained unmatched. The germline V gene has CDR1 SGHRS and CDR2 YFSETQ. The CDR3 has 15 residues. The CDR3 nucleotides read TGCGCCAGCAGCTATTTAGCGGGGGAACAAGAGACCCAGTACTTC. Protein: CASSYLAGEQETQYF.

This clonotype was recorded a few times. V usage is TRBV3-1 and J usage is TRBJ2-1; 10 bases are a match to TRBD2. J was trimmed by 3 bases and V by 0 bases; bases with no gene match: 5. The CDR3 consists of 17 residues. CDR1 and CDR2 (germline): LGHDT, YNNKEL (reference sequence). For the CDR3, the DNA is TGTGCCAGCAGCCAAGAAAGCCTAGCGGGAGTCTACAATGAGCAGTTCTTC. This codes for CASSQESLAGVYNEQFF.

V and J are TRBV7-2 and TRBJ1-5; weak D call: TRBD1 (5 bases). Germline V gene lookup returns CDR1 SGHTA and CDR2 FQGNSA. CDR3 length: 17 amino acids. Trimming pared 2 bases from V and 0 bases from J, leaving 14 bases between. The CDR3 region has the DNA TGTGCCAGCAGCTTATGGGTAGGGGTGTATAGCAATCAGCCCCAGCATTTT. It codes for CASSLWVGVYSNQPQHF.

The chain recombines TRBV23-1 with TRBJ2-1, with 7 bases identical to TRBD1. TRBV23-1 is noted as an ORF with a role that remains uncertain. The CDR3 contains 15 residues. V was pared by 2 bases and J by 6 bases, with 7 bases of the junction left unmatched. CDR3 sequence (DNA): TGCGCCAGCAGTCAACCGGGGAGACAGGGCAATGAGCAGTTCTTC. Translating it yields CASSQPGRQGNEQFF.

Only one count was recorded for this clonotype. The rearrangement uses TRBV18 and TRBJ1-4; perhaps TRBD1 as D (6 bases). Trimming pared 8 bases from V and 3 bases from J, leaving 16 bases between. CDR3 size: 15 residues. Looked up from germline, CDR1 is KGHSH and CDR2 is LQKENI. The CDR3 here is CASALGARANEKLFF. CDR3 DNA sequence: TGTGCCAGCGCGTTGGGGGCGAGGGCTAATGAAAAACTGTTTTTT.

This clonotype was seen repeatedly, ten times or more. The chain carries TRBV5-1 and TRBJ1-5; D perhaps matches TRBD1 (6 bases). Germline V gives CDR1 SGHRS, CDR2 YFSETQ. The CDR3 contains 15 residues. Trimming cost V 0 bases and J 2 bases, with 9 bases left between them. As DNA, the CDR3 is TGCGCCAGCAGCTTGGCCCCAGGGGGCAATCAGCCCCAGCATTTT. As protein: CASSLAPGGNQPQHF. The complete variable domain, with remaining parts taken from reference TRBV5-1 and TRBJ1-5, reads KAGVTQTPRYLIKTRGQQVTLSCSPISGHRSVSWYQQTPGQGLQFLFEYFSETQRNKGNFPGRFSGRQFSNSRSEMNVSTLELGDSALYLCASSLAPGGNQPQHFGDGTRLSIL.

This rearrangement joins TRBV7-8 to TRBJ2-1; 7 bases agree with TRBD2. This CDR3 is built from 19 residues. V dropped 5 bases and J dropped 4; count of bases not matched to a gene: 20. Germline CDR1 and CDR2: SGHVS and FQNEAQ. The CDR3 coding sequence is TGTGCCAGCAGCCCCTCCTTCGGAGTAACCGGGACTACATACAATGAGCAGTTCTTC. It specifies CASSPSFGVTGTTYNEQFF.

The genes are TRBV7-9 and TRBJ1-6; D unresolved. The CDR3 has 12 residues. Deletions cut 3 bases from V and 18 bases from J, with 15 bases between. From germline, CDR1 is SEHNR and CDR2 FQNEAQ (reference sequence). CDR3 sequence (DNA): TGTGCCAGCAGCTTTACGTCAGTGACCCCCCACTTT. Translating it yields CASSFTSVTPHF.

The V call is TRBV10-3, the J call TRBJ1-2, with a tentative D call TRBD1 (6 bases). V lost 6 bases to trimming and J lost 4 bases, with 12 bases between them. The germline gives CDR1 ENHRY, CDR2 SYGVKD. This CDR3 region has 13 residues. CDR3 in amino acids: CAIRTPGAYGYTF. The CDR3 DNA sequence: TGTGCCATCAGGACTCCAGGGGCCTATGGCTACACCTTC.

This clonotype came up a few times. This chain joins TRBV11-2 and TRBJ2-1; 7 bases are shared with TRBD1. The V gene end was trimmed by 3 bases and the J gene end by 3 bases; junction bases not matched to a gene: 8. Germline assignment: CDR1 SGHAT and CDR2 FQNNGV. The CDR3 loop spans 16 amino acids. CDR3 protein: CASSLSPGQNYNEQFF. CDR3 bases: TGTGCCAGCAGCTTGTCCCCGGGACAGAACTACAATGAGCAGTTCTTC. Together with reference TRBV11-2 and TRBJ2-1, the CDR3 gives the full variable domain: EAGVAQSPRYKIIEKRQSVAFWCNPISGHATLYWYQQILGQGPKLLIQFQNNGVVDDSQLPKDRFSAERLKGVDSTLKIQPAKLEDSAVYLCASSLSPGQNYNEQFFGPGTRLTVL.

CDR3: CASSEGDLAGRETRYF. In DNA, the CDR3 is TGTGCCAGCAGTGAAGGGGATTTAGCGGGGCGAGAGACCCGGTACTTC. The chain has TRBV2 and TRBJ2-7; TRBD2 matches at 8 bases. This CDR3 comprises 16 residues. Per germline, CDR1 SNHLY and CDR2 FYNNEI. After removal of 1 base from V and 12 bases from J, the junction contained 17 bases not matched to a gene.

This clonotype was observed a handful of times. V and J are TRBV29-1 and TRBJ2-1, with a weak D call TRBD2 (6 bases). This CDR3 has 14 residues. The germline V and J ends were trimmed by 7 bases and 0 bases, with 13 bases remaining between them. Germline CDR1 SQVTM, CDR2 ANQGSEA. This chain's CDR3 is CSAPLASSYNEQFF. Here the CDR3 DNA reads TGCAGCGCTCCCCTAGCGAGCTCCTACAATGAGCAGTTCTTC.

This clonotype came up a few times. The V call is TRBV7-2, the J call TRBJ1-6; D ambiguous. Germline V gene lookup returns CDR1 SGHTA and CDR2 FQGNSA. This CDR3 is 14 amino acids long. Trimming left V 5 bases short and J 4 bases short, with 9 bases between. CDR3 DNA sequence: TGTGCCAGCAGCCCGGTTGGTTATAATTCACCCCTCCACTTT. Amino acid sequence: CASSPVGYNSPLHF.

The chain employs TRBV4-3 and TRBJ2-7, with 7 positions matching TRBD1. The V and J ends lost 4 bases and 3 bases, in that order; junction bases with no gene match: 12. CDR1 is LGHNA and CDR2 is YSLEER in the germline V gene. There are 16 residues in the CDR3. The chain's CDR3 is CASSRSTGRSFYEQYF. As DNA, the CDR3 is TGCGCCAGCAGCCGTTCGACAGGGAGAAGTTTCTACGAGCAGTACTTC.

This sequence joins TRBV5-1 and TRBJ2-1; 14 nucleotides match TRBD2. The J segment lost 8 bases and the V segment lost 6 bases, leaving 10 bases of the junction unmatched. Germline values: CDR1 SGHRS, CDR2 YFSETQ. This CDR3 has 16 amino acids. CDR3 in amino acids: CASTSGTSGRSDEQFF. The CDR3 nucleotides are TGCGCCAGCACCAGCGGGACTAGCGGGAGATCTGATGAGCAGTTCTTC.

This chain uses TRBV9 with TRBJ2-1, with TRBD2 identical over 12 bases. The germline CDR1 and CDR2 sequences are SGDLS and YYNGEE. The CDR3 has 16 residues. After removal of 1 base from V and 6 bases from J, the junction contained 5 bases not matched to a gene. The CDR3 DNA sequence: TGTGCCAGCAGCGTAAGACTAGCGGGAGTATTCAATGAGCAGTTCTTC. The encoded protein is CASSVRLAGVFNEQFF.